This record covers a single T cell receptor (beta chain). The sample is drawn from a study of blood T cell repertoires in COVID-19. The CDR3 contains 15 residues. Germline V gene data show CDR1 as SEHNR and CDR2 as FQNEAQ (reference sequence). J was trimmed by 4 bases and V by 1 base; bases with no gene match: 1. Per the study methods: Nucleated cell counts were estimated from reference gene primer amplification. The data were produced by immunoSEQ multiplex PCR, yet TCRdb's version contains in-frame clones alone and is incomplete. The D gene and trimming were derived from the DNA, and the V and J assignments and clone size from that table. The table records just under 30,000 clones, more than 80% of them present only once.

What was sequenced was peripheral blood. V and J are TRBV7-9 and TRBJ1-6, with 7 bases aligning to TRBD1. This receptor was taken from a man at least 80 years old with acute or convalescent COVID-19. The CDR3 spells CASSLVQGYNSPLHF. The CDR3 DNA reads TGTGCCAGCAGCTTAGTACAGGGGTATAATTCACCCCTCCACTTT. The complete variable domain, with remaining parts taken from reference TRBV7-9 and TRBJ1-6, reads DTGVSQNPRHKITKRGQNVTFRCDPISEHNRLYWYRQTLGQGPEFLTYFQNEAQLEKSRLLSDRFSAERPKGSFSTLEIQRTEQGDSAMYLCASSLVQGYNSPLHFGNGTRLTVT.